The 27 T cell receptor beta chains below come from one sample, sequenced in a study of blood T cell repertoires in COVID-19. TCRdb keeps only in-frame clones here, not all; method: immunoSEQ multiplex PCR. The table records more than 200,000 clones, about nine tenths of them present only once. The sequencing input was PBMCs or T cells enriched from blood (not recorded which). These receptors were collected from a man aged 35-49 years who had recovered from COVID-19.

The J gene is TRBJ2-1, the V gene TRBV7-2; 8 bases fit TRBD2. The V and J ends lost 1 base and 4 bases, in that order; junction bases with no gene match: 6. The CDR3 has 16 amino acids. Per germline, CDR1 SGHTA and CDR2 FQGNSA. The CDR3 here is CASSLEGTRQYNEQFF. CDR3 nucleotides: TGTGCCAGCAGCTTAGAGGGGACTAGACAATACAATGAGCAGTTCTTC.

The chain joins TRBV3-1 (or the pseudogene TRBV3-2) to TRBJ2-1; 9 nucleotides agree with TRBD2. The germline V gene has CDR1 LGHDT and CDR2 YNNKEL (reference sequence). The CDR3 has 17 amino acids. After removal of 1 base from V and 6 bases from J, the junction contained 10 bases not matched to a gene. CDR3 region: CASSQVAGAPGGNEQFF. CDR3 DNA sequence: TGTGCCAGCAGCCAAGTAGCGGGGGCACCCGGCGGCAATGAGCAGTTCTTC.

A note on this clone: This may be a read error: a much more frequent sequence differs by one nucleotide. The chain carries TRBV6-2 or TRBV6-3 and TRBJ1-1, with D uncertain. The CDR3 length is 13 residues. Germline values: CDR1 MNHEY, CDR2 SVGEGT. The ends were cut back, 5 bases at V and 1 base at J, with 8 bases in the middle. This CDR3 is CASSARENTEAFF. CDR3 DNA sequence: TGTGCCAGCAGTGCCCGGGAGAACACTGAAGCTTTCTTT.

The J gene is TRBJ2-1, the V gene TRBV7-6; possible D gene TRBD2, 5 bases. Trimming pared 5 bases from V and 9 bases from J, leaving 11 bases between. This CDR3 has 12 residues. Germline V gene sequence: CDR1 SGHVS, CDR2 FNYEAQ. CDR3 bases: TGTGCCAGCAGCGTACGGGAATCTGAGCAGTTCTTC. Amino acids: CASSVRESEQFF.

This chain uses TRBV7-9 with TRBJ2-5, with 8 bases aligning to TRBD2. CDR3 length: 16 amino acids. CDR1 SEHNR and CDR2 FQNEAQ come from the germline V gene (reference sequence). V shed 2 bases and J 5 bases; nucleotides not matched to a gene: 10. This CDR3 is CASSLTWTSSLETQYF. The CDR3 coding sequence is TGTGCCAGCAGCTTAACCTGGACTAGCTCTCTGGAGACCCAGTACTTC.

This sequence joins TRBV5-5 and TRBJ2-5, with D hard to call. Germline CDR1 is SGHKS and CDR2 is YYEKEE (reference sequence). V was trimmed by 2 bases and J by 0 bases, leaving 8 bases between them. The CDR3 has 14 amino acids. CDR3 sequence: CASSFSGYQETQYF. In DNA form, the CDR3 reads TGTGCCAGCAGCTTCTCCGGGTACCAAGAGACCCAGTACTTC.

This clone appeared once. The rearrangement links TRBV18 to TRBJ2-5; D ambiguous. V lost 3 bases, J lost 2 bases, and 10 bases lay in between. This CDR3 region has 14 residues. Germline V gives CDR1 KGHSH, CDR2 LQKENI. In DNA, the CDR3 is TGTGCCAGCTCACCTGCGATCGGTCAAGAGACCCAGTACTTC. Translating it yields CASSPAIGQETQYF.

This chain connects TRBV5-1 to TRBJ2-7; 8 bases map to TRBD2. The V segment lost 3 bases and the J segment 7 bases; nucleotides outside the gene matches: 15. The CDR3 has 16 amino acids. Germline-derived CDR1 and CDR2 are SGHRS and YFSETQ. The DNA of the CDR3 is TGCGCCAGCAGCTCACGAACCAAGGCGGGAGGCGGGGAGCAGTACTTC. Translation: CASSSRTKAGGGEQYF.

V usage is TRBV6-5 and J usage is TRBJ2-3; TRBD1 matches 9 bases. The junction had 11 bases not matched to a gene; V was cut back by 5 bases and J by 8 bases. CDR3 length equals 15 residues. Per germline, CDR1 MNHEY and CDR2 SVGAGI. The chain's CDR3 is CASSTGGRFVGTQYF. As DNA, the CDR3 is TGTGCCAGCAGTACAGGGGGCAGGTTCGTTGGTACGCAGTATTTT.

In nucleotides, the CDR3 is TGTGCCAGCAGTCTCGGGATCCCCGGCACTAATGAAAAACTGTTTTTT. Its translation is CASSLGIPGTNEKLFF. J is TRBJ1-4 and V is TRBV5-6; D is unresolved. The CDR3 totals 16 residues. Germline V lookup: CDR1 SGHDT, CDR2 YYEEEE. Trimming took off 5 bases at V and 2 bases at J, with 16 bases between the two ends.

This clone has a count of ten or more. The rearrangement joins TRBV11-3 to TRBJ2-2, with D unclear. CDR3 length: 12 amino acids. The ends were cut back, 6 bases at V and 7 bases at J, with 9 bases in the middle. Germline assignment: CDR1 SGHNT and CDR2 YENEEA. CDR3 region: CASSSVGGELFF. In nucleotides, the CDR3 is TGTGCCAGCAGTTCGGTTGGCGGGGAGCTGTTTTTT.

The CDR3 region is CASSSLAGGRETQYF. The CDR3 bases are TGTGCCAGTAGTAGCCTAGCGGGAGGGAGGGAGACCCAGTACTTC. The V call is TRBV19, the J call TRBJ2-5, with 12 bases that match TRBD2. V was clipped by 4 bases and J by 5 bases; unmatched bases: 5. Germline values: CDR1 LNHDA, CDR2 SQIVND (reference sequence). The CDR3 spans 15 residues.

The J gene is TRBJ2-7, the V gene TRBV6-5; possible D gene TRBD1, 5 bases. V was clipped by 8 bases and J by 6 bases, with 14 bases between them. The CDR3 consists of 12 residues. The V gene's germline CDR1 is MNHEY and CDR2 SVGAGI. CDR3 region: CASQRGIAEQYF. CDR3 bases: TGTGCCAGCCAAAGGGGCATTGCCGAGCAGTACTTC.

The chain has TRBV30 and TRBJ1-2; tentatively, D is TRBD1 (5 bases). The CDR3 extends over 15 amino acids. Germline V CDR1 and CDR2: GTSNPN, SVGIG (reference sequence). V was shortened by 1 base and J by 2 bases, with 14 bases between the two germline ends. CDR3 residues: CAWSAAGKLNYGYTF. The CDR3, as DNA: TGTGCCTGGAGTGCCGCAGGGAAGCTAAACTATGGCTACACCTTC.

The J gene is TRBJ2-5, the V gene TRBV3-1 (or the pseudogene TRBV3-2), with TRBD1 matching over 7 bases. With 1 base clipped from V and 7 bases from J, the junction kept 9 bases outside the gene matches. The CDR3 has 15 residues. CDR1 is LGHDT and CDR2 is YNNKEL in the germline V gene (reference sequence). The DNA of the CDR3 is TGTGCCAGCAGCCAAGTTTTCGGGACAGTTGCGACCCAGTACTTC. Translation: CASSQVFGTVATQYF.

The chain links TRBV27 to TRBJ2-7, with TRBD2 identical over 8 bases. Trimming removed 3 bases from V and 4 bases from J; junction bases left unmatched: 5. The CDR3 has 14 amino acids. Per germline, CDR1 MNHEY and CDR2 SMNVEV (reference sequence). The CDR3 sequence is CASSLSSGYYEQYF. DNA of the CDR3: TGTGCCAGCAGTTTGTCTAGCGGGTATTACGAGCAGTACTTC.

The chain couples TRBV6-5 to TRBJ1-2; D ambiguous. Trimming took off 0 bases at V and 8 bases at J, with 7 bases between the two ends. In germline, CDR1 is MNHEY, CDR2 SVGAGI. The CDR3 extends over 12 amino acids. CDR3 DNA sequence: TGTGCCAGCAGTTACTCGAACAGCGGCTACACCTTC. Its protein is CASSYSNSGYTF.

The CDR3 is CASSPRGTNEKLFF. The CDR3 DNA follows: TGCGCCAGCAGCCCCAGGGGGACTAATGAAAAACTGTTTTTT. The V and J genes are TRBV5-1 and TRBJ1-4; 7 bases are shared with TRBD1. This CDR3 spans 14 amino acids. The germline V gene has CDR1 SGHRS and CDR2 YFSETQ. The junction had 2 bases not matched to a gene; V was cut back by 4 bases and J by 2 bases.

The genes are TRBV2 and TRBJ1-2; D call uncertain. The CDR3 covers 14 residues. Trimming cost V 3 bases and J 0 bases, with 8 bases left between them. Germline lookup yields CDR1 SNHLY and CDR2 FYNNEI. The CDR3 is CASSDLGTNYGYTF. DNA for the CDR3: TGTGCCAGCAGTGATCTCGGGACTAACTATGGCTACACCTTC.

In this sample, this clone turned up once. The chain employs TRBV9 and TRBJ1-1; TRBD1 agrees at 9 bases. V lost 4 bases and J lost 4; bases outside the gene matches: 8. The CDR3 runs to 15 residues. Germline V gene lookup returns CDR1 SGDLS and CDR2 YYNGEE. This CDR3 is CASSSNRGRGTEAFF. The CDR3 DNA sequence: TGTGCCAGCAGCAGCAACAGGGGGCGAGGCACTGAAGCTTTCTTT.

This chain joins TRBV29-1 and TRBJ2-1, with 13 bases matching TRBD2. With V trimmed by 3 bases and J by 10 bases, 6 bases remained unmatched. CDR3 length: 14 residues. Germline V CDR1 and CDR2: SQVTM, ANQGSEA. The CDR3 sequence is CSVERLAGGEEQFF. The CDR3 DNA reads as TGCAGCGTTGAGCGACTAGCGGGAGGAGAGGAGCAGTTCTTC.

This clone came up a few times. The chain is built from TRBV20-1 and TRBJ2-7; D may be TRBD1 (6 bases). There are 14 residues in the CDR3. CDR1 DFQATT and CDR2 SNEGSKA come from the germline V gene (reference sequence). The ends were cut back, 3 bases at V and 5 bases at J, with 17 bases in the middle. CDR3 in amino acids: CSASGQTPPDEQYF. CDR3 bases: TGCAGTGCTAGTGGACAGACCCCTCCGGACGAGCAGTACTTC.

The chain recombines TRBV30 with TRBJ2-7; D is possibly TRBD2 (5 bases). This CDR3 contains 12 residues. Per the germline V gene, CDR1 is GTSNPN and CDR2 is SVGIG (reference sequence). V was pared by 3 bases and J by 2 bases, with 8 bases between. This CDR3 is CAWRAAAYEQYF. The DNA of the CDR3 is TGTGCCTGGAGGGCAGCGGCCTACGAGCAGTACTTC.

The rearrangement links TRBV28 to TRBJ1-2; D not resolved. CDR1 is MDHEN, CDR2 SYDVKM, per germline. The CDR3 loop spans 14 amino acids. V was pared by 6 bases and J by 3 bases, with 14 bases between. The chain's CDR3 is CASRAGRADYGYTF. CDR3 coding DNA: TGTGCCAGCAGGGCGGGAAGGGCGGACTATGGCTACACCTTC.

This clone has just one count. CDR3 loop: CASGLISEGSEAFF. For the CDR3, the DNA is TGTGCTAGTGGTTTGATCTCAGAGGGATCTGAAGCTTTCTTT. The chain employs TRBV12-5 and TRBJ1-1; D is unresolved. CDR1 and CDR2 (germline): LGHNT, FRNRAP. V was trimmed by 2 bases and J by 6 bases, leaving 13 bases between them. The CDR3 totals 14 residues. Looking up the rest from reference TRBV12-5 and TRBJ1-1 gives the full variable domain: DARVTQTPRHKVTEMGQEVTMRCQPILGHNTVFWYRQTMMQGLELLAYFRNRAPLDDSGMPKDRFSAEMPDATLATLKIQPSEPRDSAVYFCASGLISEGSEAFFGQGTRLTVV.

The gene calls are TRBV7-2 and TRBJ2-3, with 7 bases lining up with TRBD2. The J segment lost 4 bases and the V segment lost 11 bases, leaving 9 bases of the junction unmatched. Looked up from germline, CDR1 is SGHTA and CDR2 is FQGNSA. This CDR3 spans 13 amino acids. This chain's CDR3 is CARRERGADTQYF. The CDR3 coding sequence is TGTGCCCGCCGGGAGCGGGGCGCAGATACGCAGTATTTT.

The rearrangement links TRBV28 to TRBJ1-2; D might be TRBD1 (5 bases). CDR1 and CDR2 from the germline V gene are MDHEN and SYDVKM. There are 15 residues in the CDR3. V dropped 8 bases and J dropped 4 bases, with 20 bases sitting between them. CDR3 coding DNA: TGTGCCAGCGGTTCGTTGGAAGGGGTTGGCTATGGCTACACCTTC. This encodes CASGSLEGVGYGYTF.